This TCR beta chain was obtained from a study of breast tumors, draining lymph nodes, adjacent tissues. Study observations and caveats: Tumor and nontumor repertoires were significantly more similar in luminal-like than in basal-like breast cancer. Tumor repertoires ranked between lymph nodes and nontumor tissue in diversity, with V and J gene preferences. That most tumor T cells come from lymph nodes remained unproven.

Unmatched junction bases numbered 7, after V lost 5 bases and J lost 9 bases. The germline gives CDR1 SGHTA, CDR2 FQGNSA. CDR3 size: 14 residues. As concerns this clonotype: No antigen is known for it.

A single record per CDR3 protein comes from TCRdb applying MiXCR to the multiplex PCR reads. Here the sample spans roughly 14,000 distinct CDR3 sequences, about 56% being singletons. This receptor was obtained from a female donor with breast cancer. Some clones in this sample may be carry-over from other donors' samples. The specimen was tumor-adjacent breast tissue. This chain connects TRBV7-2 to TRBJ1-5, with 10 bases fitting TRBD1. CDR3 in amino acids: CASSPDRGRGPQHF. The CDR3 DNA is TGTGCCAGCAGCCCCGACAGGGGGCGAGGGCCCCAGCATTTT.